A selection of T cell receptor beta chains follows, all from one sample in a study of early T cells in non-severe SARS-CoV-2 infection. Each CDR3 protein gets one entry after TCRdb re-called the 5' RACE reads with MiXCR. This repertoire shows tens of thousands of distinct CDR3 sequences, more than 5.5% found once; its top ten account for 4.5% to 6%. Sequencing was performed on whole blood. The receptor source for this set is an adult who was a healthcare worker with PCR-confirmed SARS-CoV-2 infection or an uninfected control (not recorded which). Both conserved end residues are part of each CDR3. D genes are given only for firm matches. Where a row states a size, it is once, few, many or the class of an expanded clone; other rows omit it.

>TRBV10-3|few|.|TRBJ1-1
CAARRVRNTEAFF
TGTGCCGCCCGCAGGGTCAGGAACACTGAAGCTTTCTTT
>TRBV6-1|.|.|TRBJ1-4
CASSEFPELATNEKLFF
TGTGCCAGCTCTGAGTTCCCGGAACTCGCAACTAATGAAAAACTGTTTTTT
>TRBV5-6|many|.|TRBJ1-1
CASSLFAPWDTTEAFF
TGTGCCAGCAGCTTGTTCGCCCCCTGGGACACCACTGAAGCTTTCTTT
>TRBV6-5|many|.|TRBJ2-6
CASSYEGSSGANVLTF
TGTGCCAGCAGTTACGAAGGATCCTCTGGGGCCAACGTCCTGACTTTC
>TRBV3-1|many|.|TRBJ2-1
CASSQEGSKFF
TGTGCCAGCAGCCAAGAAGGGTCGAAGTTCTTC
>TRBV11-2|.|TRBD2|TRBJ2-3
CASSLMGRESTDTQYF
TGTGCCAGCAGCTTAATGGGGCGGGAGAGCACAGATACGCAGTATTTT
>TRBV10-1|many|.|TRBJ2-1
CASSDGGNLNEQFF
TGCGCCAGCAGTGATGGCGGGAACCTCAATGAGCAGTTCTTC
>TRBV6-5|few|TRBD1|TRBJ1-6
CASSKPGQGNSPLHF
TGTGCCAGCAGCAAACCGGGACAGGGTAATTCACCCCTCCACTTT
>TRBV27|.|.|TRBJ2-5
CANSPVQGGQETQYF
TGTGCCAACAGTCCTGTGCAGGGGGGCCAAGAGACCCAGTACTTC
>TRBV30|.|.|TRBJ1-1
CAWTPTGSTEAFF
TGTGCCTGGACCCCAACAGGGAGCACTGAAGCTTTCTTT
>TRBV4-2|.|.|TRBJ2-1
CASSQSQQGQQFF
TGTGCCAGCAGCCAAAGCCAACAGGGACAGCAGTTCTTC
>TRBV7-8|many|TRBD1|TRBJ1-2
CASSLGQGAVVGYTF
TGTGCCAGCAGCTTAGGACAGGGGGCGGTCGTTGGCTACACCTTC
>TRBV6-1|few|TRBD2|TRBJ2-3
CASSGLAGGPDTQYF
TGTGCCAGCAGTGGACTAGCGGGAGGGCCAGATACGCAGTATTTT
>TRBV19|many|.|TRBJ2-1
CASSRSSYNEQFF
TGTGCCAGTAGTAGGAGCTCCTACAATGAGCAGTTCTTC
>TRBV28|many|.|TRBJ1-2
CASSNYGYTF
TGTGCCAGCAGCAACTATGGCTACACCTTC
>TRBV5-1|.|.|TRBJ2-5
CASSEQETQYF
TGCGCCAGCAGCGAACAAGAGACCCAGTACTTC
>TRBV30|many|TRBD2|TRBJ2-7
CAWSGGTSGRRMHF
TGTGCCTGGAGTGGTGGGACTAGCGGGAGAAGAATGCACTTC
>TRBV5-4|many|.|TRBJ2-3
CASSLDGSSGVQYF
TGTGCCAGCAGCTTGGACGGCAGCAGCGGAGTGCAGTATTTT
>TRBV15|many|TRBD2|TRBJ2-3
CATSRDGGDAQDTQYF
TGTGCCACCAGCAGAGATGGGGGGGACGCACAGGATACGCAGTATTTT
>TRBV5-1|many|TRBD1|TRBJ2-1
CASSSAQGSPYNEQFF
TGCGCCAGCAGCTCCGCACAGGGGTCCCCCTACAATGAGCAGTTCTTC
>TRBV10-1|many|.|TRBJ2-2
CASSESGGVTTGELFF
TGCGCCAGCAGTGAGTCGGGCGGGGTCACCACCGGGGAGCTGTTTTTT
>TRBV20-1|many|.|TRBJ1-5
CSARDGGQGHQPQHF
TGCAGTGCTAGAGATGGGGGGCAGGGACATCAGCCCCAGCATTTT